This is a list of T cell receptor beta chains from one sample in a study of cytomegalovirus exposure and HLA in healthy donors. Sequencing was performed with immunoSEQ multiplex PCR; in TCRdb, only in-frame clones are kept and a portion is missing. The table shows about 160,000 clones, with roughly 82% occurring only once. The sample taken for sequencing was PBMCs. These receptors were obtained from a woman between 45 and 65 years old in good health and CMV-seropositive. The CDR3 runs from the conserved cysteine through the conserved F or W. The D gene is left open where the match is weak. Some rows mark clone size as missing; the rest say once, few, many or name a class of expanded clone.

clone_size v_call cdr3_length d_call cdr3_aa
. TRBV6-5 15 . CASSWMEGSSYEQYF
. TRBV15 15 TRBD1 CATSRDSGGRVEQYF
. TRBV2 12 . CASKENSYEQYF
. TRBV18 14 . CASSDNTGNTEAFF
. TRBV10-1 16 TRBD2 CASSDLSSGGPDTQYF
. TRBV4-1 16 . CASSYYAATREEKLFF
. TRBV7-8 15 . CASSLERGGGQPQHF
few TRBV6-6 15 TRBD2 CASSYPPTSAGELFF
. TRBV30 10 . CAWSDREQYF
. TRBV9 14 TRBD2 CASTPGGPPDTQYF
. TRBV10-2 14 . CASSGTVMNTEAFF
few TRBV6-1 14 TRBD1 CASRGTDHTGELFF
. TRBV2 12 . CASSGTGNTIYF
. TRBV11-3 13 . CASSLQSTDTQYF
. TRBV2 14 . CASSSLAGNTEAFF
. TRBV11-1 11 . CASSADSEQYF
. TRBV6-1 17 . CASSDSWGSGMNTEAFF
. TRBV7-3 15 . CASSPVGTLNTEAFF
. TRBV25-1 17 TRBD2 CASSVPSPPSGGAGLDF
. TRBV7-9 13 . CASSWRGTDEQFF
. TRBV10-3 14 . CAISGLELYNEQFF
. TRBV5-8 14 . CASSLGRGHQPQHF
. TRBV5-4 14 . CASSLEPGSSPLHF
once TRBV6-4 14 TRBD1 CASSDGAGGSPLHF
. TRBV5-1 13 . CASSFDFSEKLFF
. TRBV5-1 12 . CASSQGGQPQHF
. TRBV6-1 14 . CASSEVRGSSPLHF